This T cell receptor beta chain was identified in a study of cytomegalovirus exposure and HLA in healthy donors. The study drew the donors from its approximately 110-subject validation cohort, separate from the approximately 690-subject first cohort. The junction had 7 bases not matched to a gene; V was cut back by 5 bases and J by 3 bases. Germline loops: CDR1 SNHLY, CDR2 FYNNEI. This CDR3 region has 15 residues. The method was immunoSEQ multiplex PCR; TCRdb's version includes in-frame clones alone and lacks a portion of them. The sample records hundreds of thousands of clones, roughly 84% being singletons.

This sequence was found in a woman aged 18-29 years in good health and CMV-seropositive. The rearrangement joins TRBV2 to TRBJ1-5; 7 nucleotides match TRBD1. Sequenced: PBMCs. CDR3 protein: CASSYRGPLNQPQHF. CDR3 DNA: TGTGCCAGCAGTTATAGGGGGCCCCTCAATCAGCCCCAGCATTTT. The full variable domain, completed using reference TRBV2 and TRBJ1-5, is EPEVTQTPSHQVTQMGQEVILRCVPISNHLYFYWYRQILGQKVEFLVSFYNNEISEKSEIFDDQFSVERPDGSNFTLKIRSTKLEDSAMYFCASSYRGPLNQPQHFGDGTRLSIL.